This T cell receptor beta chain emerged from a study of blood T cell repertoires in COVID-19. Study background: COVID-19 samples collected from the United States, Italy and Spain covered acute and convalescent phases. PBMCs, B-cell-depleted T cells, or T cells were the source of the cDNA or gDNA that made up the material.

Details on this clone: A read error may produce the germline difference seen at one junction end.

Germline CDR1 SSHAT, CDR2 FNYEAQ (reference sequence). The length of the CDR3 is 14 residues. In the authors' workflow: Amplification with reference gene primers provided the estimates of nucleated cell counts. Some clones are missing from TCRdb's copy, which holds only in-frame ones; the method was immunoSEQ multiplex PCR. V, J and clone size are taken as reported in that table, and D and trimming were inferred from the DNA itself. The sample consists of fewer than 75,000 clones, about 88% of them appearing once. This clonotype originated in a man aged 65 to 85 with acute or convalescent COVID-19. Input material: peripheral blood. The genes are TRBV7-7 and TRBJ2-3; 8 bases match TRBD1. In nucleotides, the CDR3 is TGTGCTAGCAGTCAGGGACAGGCAACAGATACGCAGTATTTT. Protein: CASSQGQATDTQYF. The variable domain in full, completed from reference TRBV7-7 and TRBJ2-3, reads GAGVSQSPRYKVTKRGQDVTLRCDPISSHATLYWYQQALGQGPEFLTYFNYEAQPDKSGLPSDRFSAERPEGSISTLTIQRTEQRDSAMYRCASSQGQATDTQYFGPGTRLTVL.